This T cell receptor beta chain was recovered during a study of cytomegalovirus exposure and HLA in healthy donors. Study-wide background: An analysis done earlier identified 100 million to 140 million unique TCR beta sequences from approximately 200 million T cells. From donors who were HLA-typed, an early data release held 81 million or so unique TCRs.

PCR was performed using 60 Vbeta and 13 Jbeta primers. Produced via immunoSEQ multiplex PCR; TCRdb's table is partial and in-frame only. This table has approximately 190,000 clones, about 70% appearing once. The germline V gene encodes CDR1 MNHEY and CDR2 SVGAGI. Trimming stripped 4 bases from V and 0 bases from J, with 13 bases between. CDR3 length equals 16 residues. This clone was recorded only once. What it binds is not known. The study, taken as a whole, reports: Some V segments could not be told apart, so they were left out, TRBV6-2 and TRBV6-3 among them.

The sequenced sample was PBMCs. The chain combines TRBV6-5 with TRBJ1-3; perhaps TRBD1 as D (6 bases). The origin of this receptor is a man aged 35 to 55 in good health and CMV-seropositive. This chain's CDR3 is CASSSPSGASGNTIYF. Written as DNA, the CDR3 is TGTGCCAGCAGTTCCCCCTCAGGGGCCTCTGGAAACACCATATATTTT.